These 4 T cell receptor beta chains share one sample of origin, sequenced in a study of human T cells and chemical hapten exposure. TCRdb re-called the RACE reads with MiXCR, one entry per CDR3 protein. Among about 78,000 distinct CDR3 sequences, around 7.9% were seen once, and the ten largest hold about 3.5%. Time point specified: patch test 2, 6 weeks after DPC sensitization. The treatment here: therapeutic diphenylcyclopropenone sensitization with weekly scalp DPC. The sequencing here drew on whole blood, taken in connection with sensitization to the hapten diphenylcyclopropenone (DPC). These receptors were taken from a woman in her fifties or sixties with alopecia areata. Some clones in this sample may be carry-over from other donors' samples.

This sequence joins TRBV29-1 and TRBJ1-2; no definite D call. Trimming removed 3 bases at V and 4 bases at J, with 9 bases between. Germline CDR1 is SQVTM and CDR2 is ANQGSEA. The CDR3 sequence is 12 residues long. CDR3 region: CSVDNSLYGYTF. The CDR3 nucleotides read TGCAGCGTTGATAACAGTCTCTATGGCTACACCTTC.

The chain combines TRBV3-1 with TRBJ2-7; 9 nucleotides align to TRBD2. The CDR3 loop spans 13 amino acids. V gave up 0 bases and J gave up 11 bases; unmatched junction bases: 5. Germline CDR1 reads LGHDT; CDR2 reads YNNKEL (reference sequence). The CDR3, as DNA: TGTGCCAGCAGCCAAGAAACCGGGACTAGCAAGTACTTC. Protein product: CASSQETGTSKYF.

This clonotype came up a few times. The chain combines TRBV15 with TRBJ2-1; no clear D gene. CDR1 is LNHNV and CDR2 is YYDKDF in the germline V gene (reference sequence). Trimming cost V 3 bases and J 6 bases, with 12 bases left between them. CDR3 length: 14 amino acids. This chain's CDR3 is CATSRPNPPNEQFF. CDR3 nucleotides: TGTGCCACCAGCAGGCCCAACCCCCCCAATGAGCAGTTCTTC.

The table lists this clonotype with a few counts. The chain couples TRBV4-2 to TRBJ2-3; 10 bases line up with TRBD2. Trimming cost V 4 bases and J 4 bases; bases outside gene matches: 14. This CDR3 region has 18 residues. Looked up from germline, CDR1 is LGHNA and CDR2 is YNFKEQ. CDR3 coding DNA: TGTGCCAGCAGCCTCGACTCCTTAGCGGGGGGCGACTCAGATACGCAGTATTTT. Translated, it gives CASSLDSLAGGDSDTQYF.